The 22 T cell receptor beta chains reported below all come from one sample, sequenced in a study of blood T cell repertoires in COVID-19. This table comes from immunoSEQ multiplex PCR, and its TCRdb copy is limited to in-frame clones, with some not included. Found here are hundreds of thousands of clones, 80% of them singletons; the top ten hold 6.5% to 9%. The sequencing input was PBMCs or T cells enriched from blood (not recorded which). These receptors were taken from a woman aged 40 to 55 with acute COVID-19.

As for this clone: Different DNA sequences within this sample yield the same CDR3. The rearrangement links TRBV19 to TRBJ1-4, with no clear D. This CDR3 is 14 amino acids long. The germline CDR1 and CDR2 sequences are LNHDA and SQIVND (reference sequence). With 3 bases removed from V and 5 bases from J, the gap between germline ends came to 10 bases. The chain's CDR3 is CASSIGGFNEKLFF. In DNA form, the CDR3 reads TGTGCCAGTAGTATCGGCGGGTTCAATGAAAAACTGTTTTTT.

The V and J genes are TRBV2 and TRBJ1-2, with 7 nucleotides matching TRBD1. The CDR3 is 12 residues long. Germline V gene data show CDR1 as SNHLY and CDR2 as FYNNEI. J lost 4 bases, V lost 6 bases, and 2 bases had no gene match. The CDR3 protein is CASSAGGYGYTF. In DNA, the CDR3 is TGTGCCAGCAGCGCAGGGGGCTATGGCTACACCTTC.

The genes are TRBV6-6 and TRBJ2-2; no firm D call. The CDR3 contains 14 residues. The germline V gene encodes CDR1 MNHNY and CDR2 SVGAGI (reference sequence). V was shortened by 6 bases and J by 0 bases, with 8 bases between the two germline ends. CDR3 bases: TGTGCCAGCAGATCCACAGCGAACACCGGGGAGCTGTTTTTT. It encodes CASRSTANTGELFF.

As regards this clone: Other DNA sequences in this sample translate to the same CDR3. This chain links TRBV11-2 with TRBJ2-2, with D possibly being TRBD2 (7 bases). V was trimmed by 8 bases and J by 8 bases, leaving 21 bases between them. Per the germline V gene, CDR1 is SGHAT and CDR2 is FQNNGV. This CDR3 region has 15 residues. The DNA for the CDR3 is TGTGCCAGCGGCCCGCTTGGGGGGGCGGGGGGGGAGCTGTTTTTT. It encodes CASGPLGGAGGELFF. Variable domain in full (rest from reference TRBV11-2 and TRBJ2-2): EAGVAQSPRYKIIEKRQSVAFWCNPISGHATLYWYQQILGQGPKLLIQFQNNGVVDDSQLPKDRFSAERLKGVDSTLKIQPAKLEDSAVYLCASGPLGGAGGELFFGEGSRLTVL.

This chain joins TRBV28 and TRBJ1-5; no clear D. CDR3 length: 12 amino acids. Per germline, CDR1 MDHEN and CDR2 SYDVKM. V shed 1 base and J shed 8 bases, with 6 bases lying between them. In nucleotides, the CDR3 is TGTGCCAGCAGTTTATACTCGAAGCCCCAGCATTTT. It is translated as CASSLYSKPQHF.

This clone appeared a few times. The chain links TRBV19 to TRBJ2-1, with D unresolved. There are 12 residues in the CDR3. V was clipped by 3 bases and J by 6 bases, with 6 bases between them. Germline-derived CDR1 and CDR2 are LNHDA and SQIVND (reference sequence). CDR3 sequence: CASSMRFNEQFF. The CDR3 region has the DNA TGTGCCAGTAGTATGCGATTCAATGAGCAGTTCTTC. The full variable domain, with the rest looked up from reference TRBV19 and TRBJ2-1, is DGGITQSPKYLFRKEGQNVTLSCEQNLNHDAMYWYRQDPGQGLRLIYYSQIVNDFQKGDIAEGYSVSREKKESFPLTVTSAQKNPTAFYLCASSMRFNEQFFGPGTRLTVL.

This clone was counted a few times. V and J are TRBV30 and TRBJ1-5, with D unresolved. The V and J ends lost 2 bases and 2 bases respectively, with 13 bases between them. Per the germline V gene, CDR1 is GTSNPN and CDR2 is SVGIG (reference sequence). The CDR3 contains 15 residues. The chain's CDR3 is CAWSSRHGRNQPQHF. DNA for the CDR3: TGTGCCTGGAGTTCACGACACGGCCGCAATCAGCCCCAGCATTTT.

This clone was seen once. The V and J genes are TRBV19 and TRBJ2-1; D may be TRBD1 (5 bases). The length of the CDR3 is 15 residues. The germline CDR1 and CDR2 sequences are LNHDA and SQIVND (reference sequence). V lost 3 bases and J 0 bases, leaving 9 bases between the germline ends. CDR3 bases: TGTGCCAGTAGTATGGGGCAGGCCTCCTACAATGAGCAGTTCTTC. This translates into CASSMGQASYNEQFF.

For this clone: Other DNA sequences in this sample translate to the same CDR3. This chain joins TRBV20-1 and TRBJ2-7, with TRBD1 matching over 7 bases. This CDR3 comprises 10 residues. V lost 6 bases to trimming and J lost 4 bases; unmatched junction nucleotides: 0. The germline gives CDR1 DFQATT, CDR2 SNEGSKA (reference sequence). CDR3 region: CSARGYEQYF. CDR3 sequence (DNA): TGCAGTGCCAGGGGGTACGAGCAGTACTTC.

The chain joins TRBV5-6 to TRBJ2-6; D is uncertain. The CDR3 has 17 residues. The germline V and J ends were trimmed by 0 bases and 0 bases, with 10 bases remaining between them. CDR1 and CDR2 from the germline V gene are SGHDT and YYEEEE. The CDR3 spells CASSLDPSGSGANVLTF. As DNA, the CDR3 is TGTGCCAGCAGCTTGGACCCCTCGGGCTCTGGGGCCAACGTCCTGACTTTC.

The genes are TRBV6-5 and TRBJ1-6; 7 nucleotides line up with TRBD1. Germline CDR1 is MNHEY and CDR2 is SVGAGI. This CDR3 contains 15 residues. Trimming cost V 8 bases and J 7 bases; bases outside gene matches: 11. The CDR3 here is CASGFSGTENSPLHF. CDR3 coding DNA: TGTGCCAGCGGATTCTCTGGGACAGAGAATTCACCCCTCCACTTT.

This clone was detected a few times. The rearrangement joins TRBV5-1 to TRBJ1-2, with 8 positions matching TRBD1. This CDR3 has 16 residues. J gave up 8 bases and V 0 bases, and 12 bases lay outside the gene matches. CDR1 SGHRS and CDR2 YFSETQ come from the germline V gene. The CDR3 protein is CASSLEFLTGDFGYTF. CDR3 in DNA: TGCGCCAGCAGCTTGGAATTCTTGACAGGGGATTTCGGCTACACCTTC.

The rearrangement joins TRBV7-9 to TRBJ2-6, with D hard to call. Germline CDR1 and CDR2: SEHNR and FQNEAQ (reference sequence). The CDR3 extends over 14 amino acids. Trimming stripped 5 bases from V and 1 base from J, with 6 bases between. The CDR3 DNA sequence: TGTGCCAGCAGCCTTTTTTCTGGGGCCAACGTCCTGACTTTC. Translating gives CASSLFSGANVLTF.

The chain recombines TRBV30 with TRBJ1-2; 7 positions agree with TRBD1. The germline V gene encodes CDR1 GTSNPN and CDR2 SVGIG (reference sequence). The V segment lost 0 bases and the J segment 6 bases; nucleotides outside the gene matches: 4. The CDR3 has 13 residues. Here the CDR3 reads CAWSVRRGDGYTF. In nucleotides, the CDR3 is TGTGCCTGGAGTGTACGCAGGGGGGATGGCTACACCTTC. Full variable domain (outside the CDR3, taken from reference TRBV30 and TRBJ1-2): SQTIHQWPATLVQPVGSPLSLECTVEGTSNPNLYWYRQAAGRGLQLLFYSVGIGQISSEVPQNLSASRPQDRQFILSSKKLLLSDSGFYLCAWSVRRGDGYTFGSGTRLTVV.

The rearrangement uses TRBV28 and TRBJ1-5; D gene ambiguous. The CDR3 loop spans 12 amino acids. The germline V gene has CDR1 MDHEN and CDR2 SYDVKM. Trimming cost V 1 base and J 7 bases, with 5 bases left between them. This CDR3 reads CASSLLSQPQHF. The CDR3 nucleotides are TGTGCCAGCAGTTTATTAAGCCAGCCCCAGCATTTT.

The chain has TRBV7-9 and TRBJ1-2; TRBD1 might be the D (5 bases). The CDR3 contains 12 residues. CDR1 and CDR2 (germline): SEHNR, FQNEAQ (reference sequence). V shed 4 bases and J shed 7 bases, with 10 bases lying between them. The CDR3 loop reads CASSWQGGGYTF. The CDR3 DNA reads as TGTGCCAGCAGCTGGCAGGGAGGTGGCTACACCTTC.

This sequence joins TRBV6-4 and TRBJ1-1; a possible D gene is TRBD1 (5 bases). The CDR3 totals 14 residues. The V end was cut by 2 bases, the J end by 7 bases, with 14 bases between. Germline loops: CDR1 MRHNA, CDR2 SNTAGT. The CDR3 region is CASSDNLRGGEAFF. The CDR3 DNA reads as TGTGCCAGCAGTGACAACCTGAGGGGAGGTGAAGCTTTCTTT.

This chain connects TRBV5-4 to TRBJ1-1, with D hard to call. Trimming removed 4 bases at V and 7 bases at J, with 17 bases between. Germline V gene sequence: CDR1 SGHNT, CDR2 YYREEE (reference sequence). The CDR3 is 14 amino acids. CDR3 coding DNA: TGTGCCAGCAGCGGCCCAACAGACCTTTATGAAGCTTTCTTT. This translates into CASSGPTDLYEAFF.

The chain has TRBV5-8 and TRBJ1-2, with 9 nucleotides matching TRBD1. The CDR3 has 15 residues. CDR1 is SGHTS and CDR2 is YDEGEE in the germline V gene. V lost 0 bases, J lost 3 bases, and 3 bases stayed unmatched. CDR3: CASSLGDRDYYGYTF. The DNA of the CDR3 is TGTGCCAGCAGCTTGGGGGACAGGGACTACTATGGCTACACCTTC. The variable domain in full, with the rest retrieved from reference TRBV5-8 and TRBJ1-2, is EAGVTQSPTHLIKTRGQQATLRCSPISGHTSVYWYQQALGLGLQFLLWYDEGEERNRGNFPPRFSGRQFPNYSSELNVNALELEDSALYLCASSLGDRDYYGYTFGSGTRLTVV.

The CDR3 DNA sequence: TGTGCCAGCAGCTTAGCGAAAGAACAGTACGAGCAGTACTTC. This gives the protein CASSLAKEQYEQYF. V gene TRBV7-2 combines with J gene TRBJ2-7, with D unclear. Germline V CDR1 and CDR2: SGHTA, FQGNSA. CDR3 size: 14 residues. The ends were cut back, 0 bases at V and 4 bases at J, with 10 bases in the middle.

The V gene is TRBV2, the J gene TRBJ2-1, with D possibly matching TRBD2 (6 bases). The V end was cut by 7 bases, the J end by 3 bases, with 10 bases between. The CDR3 sequence is 13 residues long. Germline V gives CDR1 SNHLY, CDR2 FYNNEI. CDR3 DNA sequence: TGTGCCAGCAAGACTAGTCTCTACAATGAGCAGTTCTTC. Translation gives CASKTSLYNEQFF.

V gene TRBV5-1 combines with J gene TRBJ2-7, with D unclear. The V gene lost 3 bases and the J gene lost 1 base, with 2 bases spanning the gap. The CDR3 length is 11 residues. CDR1 and CDR2 from the germline V gene are SGHRS and YFSETQ. The CDR3 DNA sequence: TGCGCCAGCAGCTCGTCCTACGAGCAGTACTTC. Amino acids: CASSSSYEQYF. Together with reference TRBV5-1 and TRBJ2-7, the CDR3 gives the full variable domain: KAGVTQTPRYLIKTRGQQVTLSCSPISGHRSVSWYQQTPGQGLQFLFEYFSETQRNKGNFPGRFSGRQFSNSRSEMNVSTLELGDSALYLCASSSSYEQYFGPGTRLTVT.